Here is one T cell receptor (beta chain) with its context. Individuals with alopecia areata gave both lesional scalp punch biopsies and peripheral blood for collection. Reverse transcription of extracted RNA yielded cDNA, which provided the sequencing template. Method: immunoSEQ multiplex PCR; TCRdb's copy keeps in-frame clones and lacks some. Of 110,000 to 150,000 clones listed, roughly three fifths are singletons. Germline V gene data show CDR1 as SNHLY and CDR2 as FYNNEI. Trimming at V came to 4 bases and at J to 5 bases, leaving 5 bases not matched to a gene. There are 14 residues in the CDR3. The data belong to a study of CD8+ T cells in alopecia areata. In the study overall: A regimen of oral tofacitinib, 5 to 10 mg twice daily, was given to treated patients.

The source of this sequence is a human donor with alopecia areata. This specimen was CD4+ T cells sorted from blood, taken at week 0. V is TRBV2 and J is TRBJ2-7, with 10 bases that match TRBD2. This CDR3 reads CASSGLAGVHEQYF. In nucleotides, the CDR3 is TGTGCCAGCAGTGGCCTAGCGGGGGTCCACGAGCAGTACTTC. The full variable domain, its missing parts supplied by reference TRBV2 and TRBJ2-7, is EPEVTQTPSHQVTQMGQEVILRCVPISNHLYFYWYRQILGQKVEFLVSFYNNEISEKSEIFDDQFSVERPDGSNFTLKIRSTKLEDSAMYFCASSGLAGVHEQYFGPGTRLTVT.